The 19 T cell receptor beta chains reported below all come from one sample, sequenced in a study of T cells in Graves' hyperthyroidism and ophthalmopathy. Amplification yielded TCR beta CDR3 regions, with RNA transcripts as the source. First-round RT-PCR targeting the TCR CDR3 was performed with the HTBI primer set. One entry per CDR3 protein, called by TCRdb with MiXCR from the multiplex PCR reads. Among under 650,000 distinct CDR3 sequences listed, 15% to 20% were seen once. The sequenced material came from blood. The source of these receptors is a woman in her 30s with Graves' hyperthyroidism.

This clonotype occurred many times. This CDR3 reads CASCWGREAFF. The CDR3 region has the DNA TGTGCCAGCTGTTGGGGCAGAGAAGCTTTCTTT. The chain recombines TRBV28 with TRBJ1-1; perhaps TRBD1 as D (5 bases). Per germline, CDR1 MDHEN and CDR2 SYDVKM. V lost 8 bases and J lost 8, with 12 bases in between. CDR3 length: 11 amino acids.

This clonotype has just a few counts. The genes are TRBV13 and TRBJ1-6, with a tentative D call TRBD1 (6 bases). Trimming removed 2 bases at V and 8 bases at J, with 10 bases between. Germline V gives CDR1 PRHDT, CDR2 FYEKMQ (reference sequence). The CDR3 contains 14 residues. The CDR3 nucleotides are TGTGCCAGCAGCTTAACGGGGGCCCATTCACCCCTCCACTTT. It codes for CASSLTGAHSPLHF.

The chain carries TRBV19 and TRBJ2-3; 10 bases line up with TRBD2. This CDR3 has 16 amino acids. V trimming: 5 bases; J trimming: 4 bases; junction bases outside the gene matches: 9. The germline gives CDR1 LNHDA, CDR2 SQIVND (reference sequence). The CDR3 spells CASSHQASGSPDTQYF. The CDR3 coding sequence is TGTGCCAGTAGTCATCAGGCTAGCGGGAGTCCAGATACGCAGTATTTT.

CDR3 amino acids: CASSLGLAGHGELFF. The CDR3 bases are TGTGCCAGCAGCTTAGGACTAGCGGGACACGGGGAGCTGTTTTTT. V and J are TRBV9 and TRBJ2-2; 12 bases agree with TRBD2. With V trimmed by 4 bases and J by 7 bases, 5 bases remained unmatched. This CDR3 region has 15 residues. CDR1 SGDLS and CDR2 YYNGEE come from the germline V gene.

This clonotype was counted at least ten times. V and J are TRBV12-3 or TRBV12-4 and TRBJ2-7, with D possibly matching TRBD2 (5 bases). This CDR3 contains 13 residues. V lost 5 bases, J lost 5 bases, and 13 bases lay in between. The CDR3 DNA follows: TGTGCCAGCAGTACTAGAGTGATCCACGAGCAGTACTTC. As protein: CASSTRVIHEQYF.

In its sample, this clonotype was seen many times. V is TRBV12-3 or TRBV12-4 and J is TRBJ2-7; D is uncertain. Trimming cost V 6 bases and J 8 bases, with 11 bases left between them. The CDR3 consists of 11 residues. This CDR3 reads CASSGGTQQYF. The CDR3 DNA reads TGTGCCAGCAGCGGTGGAACCCAGCAGTACTTC.

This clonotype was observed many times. In nucleotides, the CDR3 is TGCAGTGCTAGAGACCCAGGGGGCGGCACAGGTAACACTGAAGCTTTCTTT. Translation gives CSARDPGGGTGNTEAFF. The chain has TRBV20-1 and TRBJ1-1; 8 positions agree with TRBD1. The CDR3 has 17 amino acids. Germline V lookup: CDR1 DFQATT, CDR2 SNEGSKA (reference sequence). J was trimmed by 2 bases and V by 0 bases; bases with no gene match: 11.

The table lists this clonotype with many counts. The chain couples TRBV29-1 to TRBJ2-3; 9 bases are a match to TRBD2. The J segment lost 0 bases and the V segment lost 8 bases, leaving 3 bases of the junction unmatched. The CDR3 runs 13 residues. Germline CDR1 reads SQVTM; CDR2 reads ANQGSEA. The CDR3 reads CSLRGGSTDTQYF. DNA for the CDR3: TGCAGCCTGCGGGGGGGCAGCACAGATACGCAGTATTTT.

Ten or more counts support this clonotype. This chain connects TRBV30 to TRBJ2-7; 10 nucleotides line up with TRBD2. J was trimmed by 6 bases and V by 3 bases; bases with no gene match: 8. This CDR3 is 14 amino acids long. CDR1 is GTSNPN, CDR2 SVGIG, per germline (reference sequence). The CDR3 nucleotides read TGTGCCTGGAGAAGGCCTAGCGGGAGCGTCGAGCAGTACTTC. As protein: CAWRRPSGSVEQYF.

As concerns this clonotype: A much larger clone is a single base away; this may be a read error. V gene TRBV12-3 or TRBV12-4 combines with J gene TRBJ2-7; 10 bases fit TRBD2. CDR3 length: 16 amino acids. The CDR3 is CAGRGYSGGPIYEQYF. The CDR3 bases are TGTGCCGGCAGGGGTTATAGCGGGGGGCCTATCTACGAGCAGTACTTC.

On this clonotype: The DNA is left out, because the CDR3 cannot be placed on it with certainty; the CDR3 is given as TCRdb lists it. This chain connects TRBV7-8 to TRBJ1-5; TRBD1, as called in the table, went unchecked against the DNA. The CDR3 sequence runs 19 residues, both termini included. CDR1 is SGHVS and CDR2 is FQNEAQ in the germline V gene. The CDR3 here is CASSFYICSAREGAQPQHF.

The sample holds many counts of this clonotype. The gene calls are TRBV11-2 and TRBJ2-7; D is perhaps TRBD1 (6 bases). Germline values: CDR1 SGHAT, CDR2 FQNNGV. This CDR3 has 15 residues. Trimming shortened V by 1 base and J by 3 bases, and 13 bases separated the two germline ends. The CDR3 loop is CASSLGRDKRYEQYF. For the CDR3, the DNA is TGTGCCAGCAGCTTAGGACGGGACAAACGCTACGAGCAGTACTTC.

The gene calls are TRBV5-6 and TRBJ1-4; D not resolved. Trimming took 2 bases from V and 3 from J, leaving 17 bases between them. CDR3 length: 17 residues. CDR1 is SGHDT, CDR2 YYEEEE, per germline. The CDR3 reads CASSLNKLPTANEKLFF. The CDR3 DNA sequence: TGTGCCAGCAGCTTAAACAAGCTTCCCACGGCTAATGAAAAACTGTTTTTT.

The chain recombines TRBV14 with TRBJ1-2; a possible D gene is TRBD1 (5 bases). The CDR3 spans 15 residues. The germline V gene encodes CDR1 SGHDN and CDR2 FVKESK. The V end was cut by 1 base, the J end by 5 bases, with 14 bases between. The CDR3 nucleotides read TGTGCCAGCAGCCAAGCTCCGGGGGTTTTGTATGGCTACACCTTC. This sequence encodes CASSQAPGVLYGYTF.

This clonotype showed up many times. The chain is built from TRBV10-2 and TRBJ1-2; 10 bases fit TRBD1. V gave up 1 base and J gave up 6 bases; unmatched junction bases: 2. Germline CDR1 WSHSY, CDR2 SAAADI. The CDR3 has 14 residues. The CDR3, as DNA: TGCGCCAGCAGTGAGTTCGACAGGGGGCATGGCTACACCTTC. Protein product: CASSEFDRGHGYTF.

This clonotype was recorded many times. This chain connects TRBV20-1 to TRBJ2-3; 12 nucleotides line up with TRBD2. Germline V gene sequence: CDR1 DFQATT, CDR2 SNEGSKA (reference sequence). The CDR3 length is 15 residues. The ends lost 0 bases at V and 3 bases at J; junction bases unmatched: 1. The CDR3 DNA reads TGCAGTGCTAGAGAGACTAGCGGGAGAACAGATACGCAGTATTTT. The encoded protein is CSARETSGRTDTQYF.

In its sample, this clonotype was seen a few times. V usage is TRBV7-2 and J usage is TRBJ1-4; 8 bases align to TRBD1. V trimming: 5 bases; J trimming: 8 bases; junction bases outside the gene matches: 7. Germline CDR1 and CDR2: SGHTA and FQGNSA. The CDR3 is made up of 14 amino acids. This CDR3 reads CASSPQGAGEKLFF. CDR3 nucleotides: TGTGCCAGCAGCCCCCAGGGGGCGGGGGAAAAACTGTTTTTT. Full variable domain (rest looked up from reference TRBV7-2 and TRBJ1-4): GAGVSQSPSNKVTEKGKDVELRCDPISGHTALYWYRQSLGQGLEFLIYFQGNSAPDKSGLPSDRFSAERTGGSVSTLTIQRTQQEDSAVYLCASSPQGAGEKLFFGSGTQLSVL.

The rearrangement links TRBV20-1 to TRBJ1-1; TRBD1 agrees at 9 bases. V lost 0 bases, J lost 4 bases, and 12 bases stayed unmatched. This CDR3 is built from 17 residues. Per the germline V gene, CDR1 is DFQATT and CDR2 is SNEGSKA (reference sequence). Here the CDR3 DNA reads TGCAGTGCTAGAGATAAGGACAGGGGAACACGGGTCACTGAAGCTTTCTTT. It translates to CSARDKDRGTRVTEAFF.

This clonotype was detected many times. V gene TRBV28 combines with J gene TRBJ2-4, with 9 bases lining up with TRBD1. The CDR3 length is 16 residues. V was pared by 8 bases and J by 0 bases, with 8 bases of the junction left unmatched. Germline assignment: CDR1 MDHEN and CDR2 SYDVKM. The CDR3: CASSQGTGIAKNIQYF. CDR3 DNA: TGTGCCAGCTCCCAGGGGACAGGGATAGCCAAAAACATTCAGTACTTC.